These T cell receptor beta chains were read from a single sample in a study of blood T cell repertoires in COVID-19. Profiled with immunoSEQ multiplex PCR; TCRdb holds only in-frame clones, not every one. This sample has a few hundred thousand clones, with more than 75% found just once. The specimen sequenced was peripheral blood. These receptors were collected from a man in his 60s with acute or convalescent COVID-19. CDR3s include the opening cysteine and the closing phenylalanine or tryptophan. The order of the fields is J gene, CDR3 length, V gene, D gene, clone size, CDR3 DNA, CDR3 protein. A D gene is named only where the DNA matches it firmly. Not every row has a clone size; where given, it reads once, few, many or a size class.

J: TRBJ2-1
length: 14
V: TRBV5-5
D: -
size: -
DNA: TGTGCCAGCAGAACCCCAGGGGCGGCTAATGAGCAGTTCTTC
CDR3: CASRTPGAANEQFF

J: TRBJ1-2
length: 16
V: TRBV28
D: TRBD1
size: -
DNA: TGTGCCAGCAGTTTATGGTCCGGGACAGGGAACTATGGCTACACCTTC
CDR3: CASSLWSGTGNYGYTF

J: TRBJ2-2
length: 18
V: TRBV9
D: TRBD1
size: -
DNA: TGTGCCAGCAGCGTCAGCCTACAGGGGGCGCTGAGCACCGGGGAGCTGTTTTTT
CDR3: CASSVSLQGALSTGELFF

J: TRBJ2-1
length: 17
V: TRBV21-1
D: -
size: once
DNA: TGTGCCAGCAGCAAAGAGAGTAGCGGGGGAAACTACAATGAGCAGTTCTTC
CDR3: CASSKESSGGNYNEQFF

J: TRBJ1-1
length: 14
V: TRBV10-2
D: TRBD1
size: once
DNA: TGCGCCAGCAGTTCCGGGACAGGGAACACTGAAGCTTTCTTT
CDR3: CASSSGTGNTEAFF

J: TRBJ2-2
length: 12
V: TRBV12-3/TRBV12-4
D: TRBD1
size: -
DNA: TGTGCCAGCAGTATAAACAGGGGAAGGGTGTTTTTT
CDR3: CASSINRGRVFF

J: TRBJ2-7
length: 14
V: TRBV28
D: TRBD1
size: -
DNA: TGTGCCAGCAGTCAAGACAGGGTGACCTACGAGCAGTACTTC
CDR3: CASSQDRVTYEQYF

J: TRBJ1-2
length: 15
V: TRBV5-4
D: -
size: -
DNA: TGTGCCAGCAGTCCTACAGGGAACTCTAACTATGGCTACACCTTC
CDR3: CASSPTGNSNYGYTF

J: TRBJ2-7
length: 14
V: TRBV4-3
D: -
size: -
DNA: TGCGCCAGCAGCCAAGATCAGAGGTCCTACGAGCAGTACTTC
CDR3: CASSQDQRSYEQYF

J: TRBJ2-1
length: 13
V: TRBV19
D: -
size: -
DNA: TGTGCCAGTAGTATGCTACAGGGAAATGAGCAGTTCTTC
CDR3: CASSMLQGNEQFF

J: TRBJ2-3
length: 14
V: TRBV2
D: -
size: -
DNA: TGTGCCAGCAGTGTCAGACAGAGCACAGATACGCAGTATTTT
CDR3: CASSVRQSTDTQYF

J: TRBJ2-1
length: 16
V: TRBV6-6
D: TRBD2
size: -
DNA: TGTGCCAGCACTACAACCGGGACTAGCGGGGGGGCTGGGCAGTTCTTC
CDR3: CASTTTGTSGGAGQFF

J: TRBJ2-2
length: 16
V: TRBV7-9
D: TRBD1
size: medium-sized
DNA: TGTGCCAGCAGCTCTACGGACAGGGACAACACCGGGGAGCTGTTTTTT
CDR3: CASSSTDRDNTGELFF

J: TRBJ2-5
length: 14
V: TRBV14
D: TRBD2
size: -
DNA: TGTGCCAGCAGACCTAGCGGGGGGGCGAAGACCCAGTACTTC
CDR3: CASRPSGGAKTQYF

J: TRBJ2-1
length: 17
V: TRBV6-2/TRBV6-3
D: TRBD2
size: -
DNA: TGTGCCAGCAGTTATGGCTCCTCTAGCGGGGGGTATGGGGAGCAGTTCTTC
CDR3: CASSYGSSSGGYGEQFF

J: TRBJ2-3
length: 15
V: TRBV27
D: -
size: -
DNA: TGTGCCAGCAGTTCCCCCGGAGGCTACACAGATACGCAGTATTTT
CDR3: CASSSPGGYTDTQYF

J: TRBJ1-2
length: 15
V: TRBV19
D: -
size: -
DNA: TGTGCCAGTAGCACGCTCGGACAGAAAAACTATGGCTACACCTTC
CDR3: CASSTLGQKNYGYTF

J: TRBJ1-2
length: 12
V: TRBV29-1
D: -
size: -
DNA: TGCAGCGTTGTCCCCCGACTCGGTGGCTACACCTTC
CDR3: CSVVPRLGGYTF

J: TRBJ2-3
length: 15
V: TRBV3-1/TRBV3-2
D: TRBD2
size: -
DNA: TGTGCCAGCAGCCAAGTTAGCGGGGGGGCCGATACGCAGTATTTT
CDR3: CASSQVSGGADTQYF

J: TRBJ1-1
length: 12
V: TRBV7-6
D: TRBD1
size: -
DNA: TGTGCCAGCAGCCCAGGGACAGCTGAAGCTTTCTTT
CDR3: CASSPGTAEAFF

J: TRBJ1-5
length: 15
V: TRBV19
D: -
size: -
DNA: TGTGCCAGTAGTATGGGAGTTTTCGACAATCAGCCCCAGCATTTT
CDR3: CASSMGVFDNQPQHF

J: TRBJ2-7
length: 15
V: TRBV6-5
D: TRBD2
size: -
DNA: TGTGCCAGCAGGTCGGTTAGCGGGGGGGTGCGCGAGCAGTACTTC
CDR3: CASRSVSGGVREQYF

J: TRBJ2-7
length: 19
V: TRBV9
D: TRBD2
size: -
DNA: TGTGCCAGCTCCCAAGATAGCGGGGGAGCCAGACTCGGGGGCTACGAGCAGTACTTC
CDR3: CASSQDSGGARLGGYEQYF

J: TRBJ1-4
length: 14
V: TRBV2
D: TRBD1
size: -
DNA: TGTGCCAGCAGCGACAGGGCCGGTAATGAAAAACTGTTTTTT
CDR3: CASSDRAGNEKLFF

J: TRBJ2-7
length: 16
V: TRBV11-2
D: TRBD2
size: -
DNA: TGTGCCAGCAGCTCGCCGTCGGGGGGTATTACGAGGGAGCAGTACTTC
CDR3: CASSSPSGGITREQYF

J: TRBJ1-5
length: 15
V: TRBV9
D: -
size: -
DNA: TGTGCCAGCAGCCCGGGGGACGATAGCAATCAGCCCCAGCATTTT
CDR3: CASSPGDDSNQPQHF

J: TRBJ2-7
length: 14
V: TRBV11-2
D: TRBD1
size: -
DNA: TGTGCCAGCACTAAACCCGGGACAGGGCTCGAGCAGTACTTC
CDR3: CASTKPGTGLEQYF

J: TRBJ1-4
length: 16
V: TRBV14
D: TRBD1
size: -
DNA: TGTGCCAGCAGCCATCATCCGGGACAGAATGAAGAAAAACTGTTTTTT
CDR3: CASSHHPGQNEEKLFF

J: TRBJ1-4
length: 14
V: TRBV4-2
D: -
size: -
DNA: TGTGCCAGCAGCCAAGATCGCGGAAAAGAATTAATGTTTTTT
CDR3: CASSQDRGKELMFF

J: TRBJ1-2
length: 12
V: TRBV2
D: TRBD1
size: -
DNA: TGTGCCAGCACGACGGACAGGGCCGGCTACACCTTC
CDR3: CASTTDRAGYTF

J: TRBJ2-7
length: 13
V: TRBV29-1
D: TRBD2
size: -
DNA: TGCAGCGTGATTACCGGGACCGGGGGGAAGCAGTACTTC
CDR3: CSVITGTGGKQYF

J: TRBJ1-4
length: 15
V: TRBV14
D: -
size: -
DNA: TGTGCCAGCAGCCCAGGGCGGACAACTAATGAAAAACTGTTTTTT
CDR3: CASSPGRTTNEKLFF

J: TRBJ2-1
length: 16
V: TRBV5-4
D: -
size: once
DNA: TGTGCCAGCAGCTTGGTGGTGCCAGGGGCCTACAATGAGCAGTTCTTC
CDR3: CASSLVVPGAYNEQFF

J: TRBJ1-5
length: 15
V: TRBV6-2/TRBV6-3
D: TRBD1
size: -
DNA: TGTGCCAGCAGTTCGGGACAGGCTAGCAATCAGCCCCAGCATTTT
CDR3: CASSSGQASNQPQHF

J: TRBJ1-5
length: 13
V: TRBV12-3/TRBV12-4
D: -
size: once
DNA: TGTGCCAGCAGCTACCGGAGGGATCAGCCCCAGCATTTT
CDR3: CASSYRRDQPQHF

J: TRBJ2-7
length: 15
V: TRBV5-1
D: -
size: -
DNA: TGCGCCAGCAGTTTGTTGGACAGTAGCTCCTACGAGCAGTACTTC
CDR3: CASSLLDSSSYEQYF

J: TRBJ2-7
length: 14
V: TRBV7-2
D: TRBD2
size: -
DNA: TGTGCCACCGGACTAGCGGGGGTAACCTACGAGCAGTACTTC
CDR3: CATGLAGVTYEQYF

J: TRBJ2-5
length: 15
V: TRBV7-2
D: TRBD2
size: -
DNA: TGTGCCAGCAACCCGGGGGGGAGGGGGCAAGAGACCCAGTACTTC
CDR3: CASNPGGRGQETQYF

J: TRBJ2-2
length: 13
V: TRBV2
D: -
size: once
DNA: TGTGCCAGCAAACAGGGAGAAACCGGGGAGCTGTTTTTT
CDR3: CASKQGETGELFF

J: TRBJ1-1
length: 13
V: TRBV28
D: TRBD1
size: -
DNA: TGTGCCAGCAGTCGGACAGGGTCCACTGAAGCTTTCTTT
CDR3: CASSRTGSTEAFF

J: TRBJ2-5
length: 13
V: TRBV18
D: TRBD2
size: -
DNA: TGTGCCAGCTCGGCGGGGAGGGGAGAGACCCAGTACTTC
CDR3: CASSAGRGETQYF

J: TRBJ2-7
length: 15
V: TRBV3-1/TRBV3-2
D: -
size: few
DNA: TGTGCCAGCAGCCAGCGTCGAGGCAGGGCCGACGAGCAGTACTTC
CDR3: CASSQRRGRADEQYF

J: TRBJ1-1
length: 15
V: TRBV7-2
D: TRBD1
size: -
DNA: TGTGCCAGCAGCTTAGGATCAGGGGGCCACACTGAAGCTTTCTTT
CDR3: CASSLGSGGHTEAFF

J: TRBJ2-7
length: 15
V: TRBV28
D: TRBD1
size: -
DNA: TGTGCCAGCAGTTTCCCGACAGGGAAGACCTACGAGCAGTACTTC
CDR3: CASSFPTGKTYEQYF

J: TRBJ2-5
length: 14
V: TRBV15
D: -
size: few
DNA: TGTGCCACCAGCACAAGAGACAGGCAAGAGACCCAGTACTTC
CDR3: CATSTRDRQETQYF

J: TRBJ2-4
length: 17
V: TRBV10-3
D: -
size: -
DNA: TGTGCCATCAGTGATCCAGGTCCTGCGGAGGGCAAAAACATTCAGTACTTC
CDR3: CAISDPGPAEGKNIQYF

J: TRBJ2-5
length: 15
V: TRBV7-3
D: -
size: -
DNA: TGTGCCAGCAGCTTAACGTCCGGACTGGGGGAGACCCAGTACTTC
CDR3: CASSLTSGLGETQYF

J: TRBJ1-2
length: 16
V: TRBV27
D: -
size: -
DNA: TGTGCCAGCAGTCGCAAAAGGGGGAACGTGGCCTATGGCTACACCTTC
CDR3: CASSRKRGNVAYGYTF

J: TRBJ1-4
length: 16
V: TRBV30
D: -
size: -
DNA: TGTGCCTGGACCCAGACCTTACGGGCAACTAATGAAAAACTGTTTTTT
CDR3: CAWTQTLRATNEKLFF

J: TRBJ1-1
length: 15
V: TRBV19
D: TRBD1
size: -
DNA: TGTGCCAGTAGTATAGGTGGCGCAGGGGGGACTGAAGCTTTCTTT
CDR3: CASSIGGAGGTEAFF

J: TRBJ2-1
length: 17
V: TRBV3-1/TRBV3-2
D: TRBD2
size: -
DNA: TGTGCCAGCAGCCAAGATATTTCCGAGGCTAGCGGGGGGGAGCAGTTCTTC
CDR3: CASSQDISEASGGEQFF

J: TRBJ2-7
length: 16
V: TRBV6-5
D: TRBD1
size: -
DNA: TGTGCCAGCAGTTACTCGGGACAGGGGCAAGGGAACGAGCAGTACTTC
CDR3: CASSYSGQGQGNEQYF

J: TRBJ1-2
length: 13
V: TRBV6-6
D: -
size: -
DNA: TGTGCCAGCAGTTCTACGAACTCGGGAGGCTACACCTTC
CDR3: CASSSTNSGGYTF

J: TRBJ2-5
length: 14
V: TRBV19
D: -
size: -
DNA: TGTGCCAGTATCGGCAGGGTAAATCAAGAGACCCAGTACTTC
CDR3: CASIGRVNQETQYF

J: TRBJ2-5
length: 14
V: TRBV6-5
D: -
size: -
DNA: TGTGCCAGCAGTCCCCATCGGGTCCGAGAGACCCAGTACTTC
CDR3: CASSPHRVRETQYF

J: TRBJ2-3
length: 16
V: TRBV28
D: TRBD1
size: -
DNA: TGTGCCAGCAGACCATCAGGGGGCTCCGGCACAGATACGCAGTATTTT
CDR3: CASRPSGGSGTDTQYF

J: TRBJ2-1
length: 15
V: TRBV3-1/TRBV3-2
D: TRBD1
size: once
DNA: TGTGCCAGCACCCAAACAGGGGGCGCCTACAATGAGCAGTTCTTC
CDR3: CASTQTGGAYNEQFF

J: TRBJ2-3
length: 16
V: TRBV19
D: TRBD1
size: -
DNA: TGTGCCAGTAGTAGGGGACAGGCGACGATCACAGATACGCAGTATTTT
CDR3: CASSRGQATITDTQYF

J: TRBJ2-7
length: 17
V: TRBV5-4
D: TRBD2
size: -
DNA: TGTGCCAGCACCCCCAGCCCGGCAGCGGGGGGGAGCTACGAGCAGTACTTC
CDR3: CASTPSPAAGGSYEQYF

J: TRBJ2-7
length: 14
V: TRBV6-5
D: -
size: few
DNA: TGTGCCTCAGCAAATGCAGGCCCCTCCTACGAGCAGTACTTC
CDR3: CASANAGPSYEQYF